This T cell receptor (beta chain) was found in a study of patients and donors after allogeneic stem cell transplantation. TCRdb re-derived calls from the RT-PCR reads in MiXCR, one entry per CDR3 protein. The sample lists hundreds of thousands of distinct CDR3 sequences, under 20% occurring once. This CDR3 region has 14 residues. Trimming took 3 bases from V and 4 from J; bases not matched to a gene: 4. The table lists this clonotype with many counts. This chain connects TRBV12-3 or TRBV12-4 to TRBJ1-2; 8 nucleotides agree with TRBD1. The receptor was derived from a human donor who was either an allogeneic HSCT recipient or a stem cell or donor lymphocyte infusion donor (not recorded which). It is not recorded whose cells these are; they may come from a transplant donor. Sequencing was performed on blood, either unsorted or a sorted T cell fraction (not recorded which). The CDR3 bases are TGTGCCAGCAGTTTCAGGGGGCTCGGCTATGGCTACACCTTC. Translation: CASSFRGLGYGYTF.